These 18 T cell receptor beta chains originate from one sample sequenced in a study of immune heterogeneity within non-small cell lung tumors (dated by TCRdb to the late 2010s). For the TCR template, genomic DNA was extracted from bulk tumor tissue, and 600 ng of gDNA was amplified for each sample. Multiple biopsies per primary tumor were taken during surgery, spaced as far apart as possible within the tumor mass. Patients in the study cohort, which was described as untreated, were newly diagnosed NSCLC cases going through curative surgery. The instrument was a HiSeq X Ten. A multiplex PCR system amplified the TCR beta CDR3 region, with a first 10-cycle round using 32 V-gene forward and 13 J-gene reverse primers. The public reads were run again by TCRdb, first through fastp at Q25 and then through MiXCR, and only productive beta chains were kept. Every CDR3 protein is listed once, alongside the most common genes and DNA of its rows. The sample has about 10,000 distinct CDR3 sequences on record, around 27% of them singletons. Jointly, the top ten make up roughly 30% of the sample.

The specimen sequenced was lung tumor tissue. The source of these receptors is a woman aged 45-59 years with non-small cell lung cancer.

As to this clonotype: Just one base apart from a much larger clone, this may be a read error. The chain recombines TRBV5-1 with TRBJ2-1; D uncertain. CDR1 is SGHRS and CDR2 is YFSETQ in the germline V gene. The CDR3 contains 13 residues. In nucleotides, the CDR3 is TGCGCCAGCAGCTTGCAACTCTACAATGGGCAGTTCTTC. Translation gives CASSLQLYNGQFF.

This clonotype was observed many times. The CDR3 region is CASSPGGRQETQYF. The CDR3 DNA follows: TGTGCCAGCAGCCCAGGGGGCAGGCAAGAGACCCAGTACTTC. The rearrangement joins TRBV7-2 to TRBJ2-5; 8 nucleotides agree with TRBD1. Trimming took 5 bases from V and 2 from J; bases not matched to a gene: 4. This CDR3 region has 14 residues. CDR1 SGHTA and CDR2 FQGNSA come from the germline V gene.

The chain couples TRBV19 to TRBJ1-2; D is undetermined. Germline V CDR1 and CDR2: LNHDA, SQIVND (reference sequence). The CDR3 extends over 16 amino acids. The ends were cut back, 0 bases at V and 4 bases at J, with 15 bases in the middle. The CDR3 region is CASSIDMGRQGYGYTF. CDR3 sequence (DNA): TGTGCCAGTAGTATAGATATGGGCCGTCAAGGCTATGGCTACACCTTC.

The V and J genes are TRBV5-6 and TRBJ2-3; D unclear. This CDR3 comprises 17 residues. V lost 0 bases, J lost 2 bases, and 16 bases lay in between. Germline CDR1 is SGHDT and CDR2 is YYEEEE. The CDR3 bases are TGTGCCAGCAGCTTGGCACAAGGAAGAAGGACCACAGATACGCAGTATTTT. The encoded protein is CASSLAQGRRTTDTQYF.

This clonotype was observed a few times. The chain uses TRBV29-1 and TRBJ1-1, with a weak D call TRBD1 (5 bases). Trimming stripped 3 bases from V and 5 bases from J, with 13 bases between. Germline V gene lookup returns CDR1 SQVTM and CDR2 ANQGSEA. The CDR3 covers 13 residues. In DNA form, the CDR3 reads TGCAGCGTTGATATGCGGGGGGGGACTGAAGCTTTCTTT. It encodes CSVDMRGGTEAFF.

This clonotype has ten or more counts. The chain is built from TRBV7-2 and TRBJ2-3; D not resolved. This CDR3 is 14 amino acids long. V was shortened by 5 bases and J by 2 bases, with 11 bases between the two germline ends. From germline, CDR1 is SGHTA and CDR2 FQGNSA. The CDR3 region is CASSGRVSTDTQYF. The CDR3 DNA reads as TGTGCCAGCAGCGGAAGGGTGTCCACAGATACGCAGTATTTT.

This clonotype was counted ten times or more. The chain is built from TRBV7-6 and TRBJ1-6; D might be TRBD1 (6 bases). V lost 5 bases to trimming and J lost 6 bases, with 14 bases between them. The CDR3 covers 15 residues. From germline, CDR1 is SGHVS and CDR2 FNYEAQ. CDR3 bases: TGTGCCAGCAGCGCCCTAACAGGGTCTAATTCACCCCTCCACTTT. Translated: CASSALTGSNSPLHF.

To note about this clonotype: This could be a read error, since a much larger clone is one nucleotide away. The rearrangement links TRBV28 to TRBJ2-2; D gene unclear. Germline V gene lookup returns CDR1 MDHEN and CDR2 SYDVKM. V lost 1 base, J lost 2 bases, and 11 bases lay in between. CDR3 length equals 16 residues. In DNA form, the CDR3 reads TGTGCCAGCAGTTTATACACCGCGGCCAACACCGGGGAGCTGTTTTTT. This gives the protein CASSLYTAANTGELFF.

This clonotype appeared many times. The chain employs TRBV4-1 and TRBJ2-1, with 14 bases fitting TRBD2. This CDR3 comprises 16 residues. The trim removed 1 base at V and 9 bases at J, leaving 5 bases unmatched. The germline V gene has CDR1 MGHRA and CDR2 YSYEKL. The CDR3 is CASSQVGTSGRIEQFF. Here the CDR3 DNA reads TGCGCCAGCAGCCAAGTGGGGACTAGCGGGAGAATTGAGCAGTTCTTC.

Concerning this clonotype itself: Given a much more abundant clone one base away, this may be a read error. J is TRBJ2-3 and V is TRBV19, with 8 bases fitting TRBD1. Germline V gene lookup returns CDR1 LNHDA and CDR2 SQIVND (reference sequence). This CDR3 is built from 15 residues. The DNA of the CDR3 is TGTGCCAGTAGCCCCCGGGACAGGAGCACAGAAACGCAGTATTTT. Residues: CASSPRDRSTETQYF. Drawing the rest from reference TRBV19 and TRBJ2-3, the complete variable domain is DGGITQSPKYLFRKEGQNVTLSCEQNLNHDAMYWYRQDPGQGLRLIYYSQIVNDFQKGDIAEGYSVSREKKESFPLTVTSAQKNPTAFYLCASSPRDRSTETQYFGPGTRLTVL.

As for this clonotype: With a much larger clone just one base away, this may be a read error. The chain employs TRBV20-1 and TRBJ1-3, with 7 bases lining up with TRBD1. Germline loops: CDR1 DFQATT, CDR2 SNEGSKA (reference sequence). The CDR3 sequence is 13 residues long. J gave up 4 bases and V 8 bases, and 8 bases lay outside the gene matches. The DNA of the CDR3 is TGCAGTTCTGAACAGGGGTCCGGAAACACCATATATTTT. Translating gives CSSEQGSGNTIYF.

This clonotype has a count of ten or more. The chain uses TRBV6-1 and TRBJ2-5; 9 nucleotides line up with TRBD1. The CDR3 consists of 15 residues. The germline V gene has CDR1 MNHNS and CDR2 SASEGT. The V segment lost 7 bases and the J segment 4 bases; nucleotides outside the gene matches: 10. This chain's CDR3 is CASKIGQGQGETQYF. CDR3 nucleotide sequence: TGTGCCAGCAAAATCGGACAGGGGCAGGGAGAGACCCAGTACTTC.

Many counts were recorded for this clonotype. This chain links TRBV6-6 with TRBJ1-6; D remains ambiguous. Per the germline V gene, CDR1 is MNHNY and CDR2 is SVGAGI (reference sequence). Trimming took off 0 bases at V and 7 bases at J, with 13 bases between the two ends. The CDR3 runs to 16 residues. DNA of the CDR3: TGTGCCAGCAGTTACTCGACCGTCGTAAAAAATTCACCCCTCCACTTT. Its protein is CASSYSTVVKNSPLHF.

This clonotype is termed medium-sized. V usage is TRBV12-3 or TRBV12-4 and J usage is TRBJ1-5; possibly TRBD1 for D (6 bases). This CDR3 is 15 amino acids long. V lost 3 bases, J lost 2 bases, and 11 bases lay in between. In DNA form, the CDR3 reads TGTGCCAGCAGTTTCGGGGGCTACGGCAATCAGCCCCAGCATTTT. It yields the protein CASSFGGYGNQPQHF.

This clonotype was counted only a few times. This sequence joins TRBV10-3 and TRBJ1-5, with D hard to call. The CDR3 has 13 amino acids. With 0 bases removed from V and 7 bases from J, the gap between germline ends came to 7 bases. Germline CDR1 is ENHRY and CDR2 is SYGVKD. In nucleotides, the CDR3 is TGTGCCATCAGTGAGTCGAGGGAACAGCCCCAGCATTTT. This sequence encodes CAISESREQPQHF.

This clonotype was recorded many times. V usage is TRBV7-8 and J usage is TRBJ1-3; D ambiguous. The CDR3 contains 14 residues. V dropped 6 bases and J dropped 0 bases, with 9 bases sitting between them. Germline lookup yields CDR1 SGHVS and CDR2 FQNEAQ. The CDR3, as DNA: TGTGCCAGCAGTCTCACGAGCTCTGGAAACACCATATATTTT. It is translated as CASSLTSSGNTIYF.

About this clonotype itself: Since a much larger clone is just one base distant, this may be a read error. This CDR3 is missing its conserved last phenylalanine or tryptophan, likely due to a read error. For the CDR3, the DNA is TGCGCCAGCAGCCAAGACCAAAGCTACGAGCAGTACTCC. Its protein product is CASSQDQSYEQYS. This chain joins TRBV4-1 and TRBJ2-7, with unresolved D. Per germline, CDR1 MGHRA and CDR2 YSYEKL. V gave up 0 bases and J gave up 3 bases, with 6 bases separating them. This CDR3 region has 13 residues.

There are many counts of this clonotype. The chain links TRBV7-8 to TRBJ2-7; 11 nucleotides line up with TRBD2. Germline V gene sequence: CDR1 SGHVS, CDR2 FQNEAQ. The V gene end was trimmed by 1 base and the J gene end by 2 bases; junction bases not matched to a gene: 4. This CDR3 is 16 amino acids long. CDR3 nucleotides: TGTGCCAGCAGCTTAGAGTCGGGACTAGCGGCCTACGAGCAGTACTTC. Translation: CASSLESGLAAYEQYF.